These 18 T cell receptor beta chains came from one sample sequenced in a study of beta chain features in type 1 diabetes. All of the isolated RNA was reverse transcribed, so expressed TCRB transcripts were sequenced. Sequencing used immunoSEQ multiplex PCR; TCRdb keeps in-frame clones, though not all of them. The table lists roughly 450,000 clones, over 9.5% of them singletons. The sequenced sample consisted of naive CD4+ T cells from blood. All receptors derive from a young woman in good health.

V and J are TRBV7-9 and TRBJ1-2, with D tentatively TRBD1 (5 bases). Germline CDR1 is SEHNR and CDR2 is FQNEAQ (reference sequence). Trimming took off 1 base at V and 8 bases at J, with 17 bases between the two ends. The CDR3 covers 15 residues. DNA of the CDR3: TGTGCCAGCAGCTTAGAAGGGACCCGAGGGTACGGCTACACCTTC. Protein: CASSLEGTRGYGYTF.

This chain uses TRBV5-1 with TRBJ2-2; 10 nucleotides agree with TRBD2. There are 14 residues in the CDR3. The J segment lost 6 bases and the V segment lost 3 bases, leaving 2 bases of the junction unmatched. The V gene's germline CDR1 is SGHRS and CDR2 YFSETQ. This CDR3 is CASSSGTSAGELFF. The CDR3 region has the DNA TGCGCCAGCAGCTCCGGGACTAGCGCCGGGGAGCTGTTTTTT.

This clone came up a few times. The V call is TRBV30, the J call TRBJ1-2, with a tentative D call TRBD1 (5 bases). Trimming took off 5 bases at V and 8 bases at J, with 12 bases between the two ends. The CDR3 is 11 amino acids. The germline gives CDR1 GTSNPN, CDR2 SVGIG (reference sequence). The CDR3 protein is CAWESGRGYTF. CDR3 nucleotides: TGTGCCTGGGAGTCAGGGAGGGGCTACACCTTC.

This clone appeared a few times. This rearrangement joins TRBV4-3 to TRBJ2-6; D is uncertain. The CDR3 runs 18 residues. V lost 3 bases and J lost 1, with 16 bases in between. CDR1 and CDR2 (germline): LGHNA, YSLEER. CDR3 amino acids: CASSHYHTRLSGANVLTF. CDR3 bases: TGCGCCAGCAGCCATTACCACACCAGATTATCTGGGGCCAACGTCCTGACTTTC.

This clone was detected many times. The gene calls are TRBV10-3 and TRBJ2-7; 8 nucleotides align to TRBD1. The CDR3 consists of 13 residues. Germline V lookup: CDR1 ENHRY, CDR2 SYGVKD. V trimming: 2 bases; J trimming: 5 bases; junction bases outside the gene matches: 2. In nucleotides, the CDR3 is TGTGCCATCAGTGAGGCCAGGGGGCACGAGCAGTACGTC. Residues: CAISEARGHEQYV.

The chain is built from TRBV6-5 and TRBJ1-5, with D maybe TRBD1 (6 bases). Germline assignment: CDR1 MNHEY and CDR2 SVGAGI. This CDR3 comprises 14 residues. The V gene lost 5 bases and the J gene lost 6 bases, with 14 bases spanning the gap. CDR3 DNA: TGTGCCAGCAGTCCCGGCTTGGGGGCTCAGCCCCAGCATTTT. Its protein is CASSPGLGAQPQHF.

The V gene is TRBV2, the J gene TRBJ2-3, with 12 bases lining up with TRBD2. Germline CDR1 is SNHLY and CDR2 is FYNNEI. The CDR3 is 17 residues long. After removal of 4 bases from V and 4 bases from J, the junction contained 9 bases not matched to a gene. CDR3 residues: CASSAGTSGGLADTQYF. Here the CDR3 DNA reads TGTGCCAGCAGTGCCGGTACTAGCGGGGGGTTGGCAGATACGCAGTATTTT.

V usage is TRBV5-1 and J usage is TRBJ2-3; a weak D match, TRBD1 (5 bases). The V end was cut by 4 bases, the J end by 2 bases, with 14 bases between. CDR3 length: 15 amino acids. Germline V lookup: CDR1 SGHRS, CDR2 YFSETQ. CDR3 sequence reads: CASSPGRSVTDTQYF. The DNA of the CDR3 is TGCGCCAGCAGCCCAGGGCGATCGGTCACAGATACGCAGTATTTT. The full variable domain, with the rest looked up from reference TRBV5-1 and TRBJ2-3, is KAGVTQTPRYLIKTRGQQVTLSCSPISGHRSVSWYQQTPGQGLQFLFEYFSETQRNKGNFPGRFSGRQFSNSRSEMNVSTLELGDSALYLCASSPGRSVTDTQYFGPGTRLTVL.

This clone came up a few times. This chain uses TRBV4-2 with TRBJ2-7, with a weak D call TRBD2 (5 bases). Germline CDR1 LGHNA, CDR2 YNFKEQ. V lost 4 bases and J lost 4, with 20 bases in between. This CDR3 comprises 16 residues. The CDR3 DNA follows: TGTGCCAGCAGCCTACCTAAGAGGGTCAGTTTGTACGAGCAGTACGTC. It translates to CASSLPKRVSLYEQYV.

This clone has just a few counts. The V and J genes are TRBV7-2 and TRBJ1-3, with D possibly TRBD1 on 5 matching bases. The CDR3 is made up of 15 amino acids. Germline V gene sequence: CDR1 SGHTA, CDR2 FQGNSA. Trimming pared 5 bases from V and 3 bases from J, leaving 14 bases between. For the CDR3, the DNA is TGTGCCAGCAGCCTAAGTAGGGGAGGTGGAAACACCATATATTTT. Residues: CASSLSRGGGNTIYF.

In its sample, this clone was seen a few times. The chain links TRBV7-2 to TRBJ2-3; D not certain. Germline loops: CDR1 SGHTA, CDR2 FQGNSA. Trimming cost V 4 bases and J 3 bases, with 8 bases left between them. The CDR3 sequence is 13 residues long. The CDR3 DNA sequence: TGTGCCAGCAGCTCACAGTCAACAGATACGCAGTATTTT. Its translation: CASSSQSTDTQYF.

This sequence joins TRBV30 and TRBJ1-1; TRBD1 matches 7 bases. Germline CDR1 is GTSNPN and CDR2 is SVGIG (reference sequence). With 5 bases clipped from V and 6 bases from J, the junction kept 9 bases outside the gene matches. The CDR3 has 13 residues. The CDR3 DNA follows: TGTGCCTGGCTCCACACAGGGGCCGCTGAAGCTTTCTTT. This translates into CAWLHTGAAEAFF. Full variable domain (remainder filled in from reference TRBV30 and TRBJ1-1): SQTIHQWPATLVQPVGSPLSLECTVEGTSNPNLYWYRQAAGRGLQLLFYSVGIGQISSEVPQNLSASRPQDRQFILSSKKLLLSDSGFYLCAWLHTGAAEAFFGQGTRLTVV.

This clone was counted a few times. V and J are TRBV9 and TRBJ1-4; the D gene is possibly TRBD1 (5 bases). Trimming cost V 4 bases and J 4 bases, with 11 bases left between them. Germline V CDR1 and CDR2: SGDLS, YYNGEE. The CDR3 has 14 residues. The CDR3 region is CASSYGRGNEKLFF. The CDR3 nucleotides read TGTGCCAGCAGCTATGGGAGGGGTAATGAAAAACTGTTTTTT.

V gene TRBV7-9 combines with J gene TRBJ2-3; D gene uncertain. This CDR3 spans 13 amino acids. V dropped 5 bases and J dropped 3 bases, with 9 bases sitting between them. Germline CDR1 is SEHNR and CDR2 is FQNEAQ (reference sequence). This CDR3 is CASSRLGTDTQYF. DNA of the CDR3: TGTGCCAGCAGCCGTCTTGGTACAGATACGCAGTATTTT.

This chain connects TRBV15 to TRBJ2-1, with TRBD1 matching 8 bases. V gave up 1 base and J gave up 6 bases; unmatched junction bases: 8. Germline CDR1 and CDR2: LNHNV and YYDKDF (reference sequence). This CDR3 region has 16 residues. CDR3 region: CATSRADRAGGNEQFF. The CDR3 DNA sequence: TGTGCCACCAGCAGAGCGGACAGGGCAGGGGGCAATGAGCAGTTCTTC.

The rearrangement uses TRBV7-9 and TRBJ2-1; 10 bases match TRBD2. The V segment lost 2 bases and the J segment 5 bases; nucleotides outside the gene matches: 0. The V gene's germline CDR1 is SEHNR and CDR2 FQNEAQ (reference sequence). CDR3 length: 14 amino acids. The CDR3 DNA reads as TGTGCCAGCAGCTTACTAGCGGGAGACAATGAGCAGTTCTTC. Residues: CASSLLAGDNEQFF.

This clone has a handful of counts. This sequence joins TRBV15 and TRBJ2-1; the D gene is possibly TRBD1 (6 bases). This CDR3 spans 17 amino acids. V was pared by 0 bases and J by 4 bases, with 16 bases between. Germline-derived CDR1 and CDR2 are LNHNV and YYDKDF (reference sequence). CDR3 region: CATSRDGKGVIYNEQFF. CDR3 coding DNA: TGTGCCACCAGCAGAGATGGGAAGGGGGTTATTTACAATGAGCAGTTCTTC.

The gene calls are TRBV4-3 and TRBJ2-5, with D possibly matching TRBD2 (5 bases). The CDR3 sequence is 15 residues long. CDR1 and CDR2 from the germline V gene are LGHNA and YSLEER. V was pared by 0 bases and J by 3 bases, with 11 bases between. The CDR3 here is CASSQDLRRKETQYF. The CDR3 nucleotides read TGCGCCAGCAGCCAAGATTTGAGGAGGAAAGAGACCCAGTACTTC.